A selection of T cell receptor beta chains follows, all from one sample in a study of sequential checkpoint blockade in melanoma. Produced via immunoSEQ multiplex PCR; TCRdb's table is partial and in-frame only. The sample lists about 32,000 clones, roughly 85% occurring once. Sequenced material: CD8+ T cells sorted from blood (inferred from file names), taken from a patient given nivolumab and ipilimumab in sequence. These receptors were collected from a human donor with melanoma. CDR3s include the opening cysteine and the closing phenylalanine or tryptophan. The order of the fields is V gene, J gene, CDR3 protein.

V gene: TRBV27; J gene: TRBJ1-1; CDR3 protein: CASSYRTGDFTEAFF
V gene: TRBV9; J gene: TRBJ2-7; CDR3 protein: CASSVGWDSTYEQYF
V gene: TRBV30; J gene: TRBJ1-2; CDR3 protein: CAWRVDRDWYGYTF
V gene: TRBV9; J gene: TRBJ1-2; CDR3 protein: CASSATGSGYTF
V gene: TRBV30; J gene: TRBJ1-1; CDR3 protein: CAWSVLSEAFF
V gene: TRBV19; J gene: TRBJ2-7; CDR3 protein: CASSRGSYEQYF
V gene: TRBV12-5; J gene: TRBJ2-1; CDR3 protein: CASGFDMTAGNEQFF
V gene: TRBV27; J gene: TRBJ2-7; CDR3 protein: CASRSGGYEQYF
V gene: TRBV10-3; J gene: TRBJ2-1; CDR3 protein: CAISGGTVDTYEQFF
V gene: TRBV4-1; J gene: TRBJ2-5; CDR3 protein: CASSQTPDRGFETQYF
V gene: TRBV27; J gene: TRBJ2-3; CDR3 protein: CASSLGQGGGYTQYF
V gene: TRBV4-3; J gene: TRBJ2-7; CDR3 protein: CASSQDVTGYEQYF
V gene: TRBV6-6; J gene: TRBJ2-7; CDR3 protein: CASSYPDGAKGEQYF
V gene: TRBV5-1; J gene: TRBJ2-7; CDR3 protein: CASHGSSIYEQYF
V gene: TRBV19; J gene: TRBJ2-7; CDR3 protein: CASSSIFKSGRTYEQYF
V gene: TRBV14; J gene: TRBJ1-1; CDR3 protein: CASSRTNRGRAFF